The next 10 T cell receptor beta chains were all read from a single sample in a study of blood T cell repertoires in COVID-19. Assay used: immunoSEQ multiplex PCR; TCRdb lists only in-frame clones, some missing. The data contain 95,000 to 150,000 clones, 75% to 90% of them singletons. Sequenced: peripheral blood. The receptors derive from a man in his forties with acute or convalescent COVID-19.

This clone was counted a single time. The genes are TRBV27 and TRBJ1-2; 8 nucleotides match TRBD1. Trimming at V came to 4 bases and at J to 4 bases, leaving 8 bases not matched to a gene. Germline V CDR1 and CDR2: MNHEY, SMNVEV (reference sequence). CDR3 length equals 15 residues. This chain's CDR3 is CASSSGQGGSYGYTF. CDR3 coding DNA: TGTGCCAGCAGTTCAGGACAGGGAGGAAGCTATGGCTACACCTTC.

The V call is TRBV9, the J call TRBJ1-2; 11 nucleotides line up with TRBD1. CDR3 length equals 17 residues. V dropped 2 bases and J dropped 0; count of bases not matched to a gene: 6. Germline CDR1 and CDR2: SGDLS and YYNGEE. As DNA, the CDR3 is TGTGCCAGCAGCGTGGGAGGGACAGGGGGTCCTAACTATGGCTACACCTTC. It encodes CASSVGGTGGPNYGYTF. The variable domain in full, with the rest retrieved from reference TRBV9 and TRBJ1-2, is DSGVTQTPKHLITATGQRVTLRCSPRSGDLSVYWYQQSLDQGLQFLIQYYNGEERAKGNILERFSAQQFPDLHSELNLSSLELGDSALYFCASSVGGTGGPNYGYTFGSGTRLTVV.

The chain is built from TRBV6-1 and TRBJ2-1, with TRBD2 matching over 7 bases. The CDR3 contains 17 residues. V dropped 2 bases and J dropped 0; count of bases not matched to a gene: 7. Germline CDR1 and CDR2: MNHNS and SASEGT. For the CDR3, the DNA is TGTGCCAGCAGTGAAACTCATCTAGCGGCCTCCTACAATGAGCAGTTCTTC. This translates into CASSETHLAASYNEQFF.

In this sample, this clone turned up a few times. This chain joins TRBV6-2 or TRBV6-3 and TRBJ2-1, with 10 nucleotides matching TRBD2. The germline gives CDR1 MNHEY, CDR2 SVGEGT. This CDR3 region has 16 residues. The ends lost 5 bases at V and 2 bases at J; junction bases unmatched: 6. The CDR3, as DNA: TGTGCCAGCAGTACTCCCGGACTAGCGGCCTACAATGAGCAGTTCTTC. This gives the protein CASSTPGLAAYNEQFF.

This clone turned up a few times. The chain carries TRBV18 and TRBJ2-5; TRBD1 might be the D (5 bases). CDR1 KGHSH and CDR2 LQKENI come from the germline V gene. V lost 1 base and J 1 base, leaving 13 bases between the germline ends. This CDR3 region has 16 residues. CDR3 DNA: TGTGCCAGCTCACCACGCTCAGCAGGGCCCCAAGAGACCCAGTACTTC. This codes for CASSPRSAGPQETQYF.

The chain carries TRBV13 and TRBJ2-2; D possibly corresponds to TRBD2 (7 bases). CDR1 and CDR2 from the germline V gene are PRHDT and FYEKMQ (reference sequence). This CDR3 is built from 16 residues. V was clipped by 4 bases and J by 7 bases, with 19 bases between them. This CDR3 is CASSSRLGGANGELFF. The CDR3 DNA is TGTGCCAGCAGCTCCCGTTTAGGGGGGGCCAACGGGGAGCTGTTTTTT.

The V gene is TRBV9, the J gene TRBJ1-1; 8 nucleotides line up with TRBD1. Germline values: CDR1 SGDLS, CDR2 YYNGEE. There are 15 residues in the CDR3. V was clipped by 4 bases and J by 2 bases; unmatched bases: 7. CDR3 nucleotides: TGTGCCAGCAGCCCAAGGGCAGGGGGCAACACTGAAGCTTTCTTT. Translation: CASSPRAGGNTEAFF.

As DNA, the CDR3 is TGTGCCAGTATTTCCCTGGGCAGAGCCTATGGCTACACCTTC. Translated: CASISLGRAYGYTF. The chain employs TRBV19 and TRBJ1-2; D is uncertain. The germline V gene encodes CDR1 LNHDA and CDR2 SQIVND (reference sequence). This CDR3 is 14 amino acids long. V shed 7 bases and J shed 4 bases, with 16 bases lying between them. Together with reference TRBV19 and TRBJ1-2, the CDR3 gives the full variable domain: DGGITQSPKYLFRKEGQNVTLSCEQNLNHDAMYWYRQDPGQGLRLIYYSQIVNDFQKGDIAEGYSVSREKKESFPLTVTSAQKNPTAFYLCASISLGRAYGYTFGSGTRLTVV.

The V gene is TRBV7-8, the J gene TRBJ2-5; TRBD2 agrees at 7 bases. The germline CDR1 and CDR2 sequences are SGHVS and FQNEAQ. The J segment lost 1 base and the V segment lost 5 bases, leaving 10 bases of the junction unmatched. The CDR3 has 16 residues. CDR3 coding DNA: TGTGCCAGCAGCCCTGGGGAGGGGCTCAGCCAAGAGACCCAGTACTTC. Its translation: CASSPGEGLSQETQYF.

The rearrangement uses TRBV7-8 and TRBJ2-2, with TRBD1 matching over 9 bases. V lost 3 bases, J lost 3 bases, and 11 bases stayed unmatched. The CDR3 is 18 amino acids. Looked up from germline, CDR1 is SGHVS and CDR2 is FQNEAQ. Written as DNA, the CDR3 is TGTGCCAGCAGCTTTTCCCCCCTGGGACAGGGCTACACCGGGGAGCTGTTTTTT. Residues: CASSFSPLGQGYTGELFF.